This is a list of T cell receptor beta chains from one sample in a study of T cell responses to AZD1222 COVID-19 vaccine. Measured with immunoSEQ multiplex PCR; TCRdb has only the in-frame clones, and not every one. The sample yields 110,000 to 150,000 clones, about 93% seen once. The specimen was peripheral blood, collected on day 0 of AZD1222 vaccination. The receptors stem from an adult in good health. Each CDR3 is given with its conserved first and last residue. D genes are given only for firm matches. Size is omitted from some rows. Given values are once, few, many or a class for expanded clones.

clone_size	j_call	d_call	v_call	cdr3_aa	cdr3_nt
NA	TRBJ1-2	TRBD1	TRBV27	CASSLSQGAFSGYTF	TGTGCCAGCAGTTTATCGCAGGGGGCTTTTAGTGGCTACACCTTC
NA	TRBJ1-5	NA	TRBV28	CASVIGGQINQPQHF	TGTGCCAGCGTAATAGGGGGGCAGATTAATCAGCCCCAGCATTTT
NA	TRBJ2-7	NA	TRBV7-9	CASSFGPKGQGTWAGYF	TGTGCCAGCAGCTTCGGGCCGAAGGGCCAGGGGACTTGGGCTGGTTACTTC
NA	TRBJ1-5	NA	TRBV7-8	CASSLRRGGWAQHF	TGTGCCAGCAGCCTTAGGCGGGGGGGCTGGGCCCAGCATTTT
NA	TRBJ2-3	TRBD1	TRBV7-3	CASSQGTGKGGGTDTQYF	TGTGCCAGCAGCCAAGGGACAGGGAAAGGGGGGGGCACAGATACGCAGTATTTT
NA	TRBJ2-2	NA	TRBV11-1	CASSLESVELFF	TGTGCCAGCAGCTTAGAATCAGTGGAGCTGTTTTTT
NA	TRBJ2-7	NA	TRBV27	CASSLSGPHEQYF	TGTGCCAGCAGTTTAAGTGGGCCCCACGAGCAGTACTTC
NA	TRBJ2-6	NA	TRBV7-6	CATSRRTSGANVLTF	TGTGCCACTTCGCGACGGACCTCTGGGGCCAACGTCCTGACTTTC
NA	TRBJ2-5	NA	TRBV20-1	CSAPSRETQYF	TGCAGTGCACCGTCAAGGGAGACCCAGTACTTC
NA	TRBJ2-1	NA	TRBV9	CASSVDGASYNEQFF	TGTGCCAGCAGCGTAGATGGGGCCTCCTACAATGAGCAGTTCTTC
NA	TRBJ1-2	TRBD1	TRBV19	CASSAGDRDSGYTF	TGTGCCAGTAGCGCCGGGGACAGGGACTCTGGCTACACCTTC
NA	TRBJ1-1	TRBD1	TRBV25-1	CASSESTGGPTEAFF	TGTGCCAGCAGTGAGTCTACAGGGGGTCCCACTGAAGCTTTCTTT
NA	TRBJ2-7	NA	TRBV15	CATSREGSEQYF	TGTGCCACCAGCAGAGAGGGGTCCGAGCAGTACTTC
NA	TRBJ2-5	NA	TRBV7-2	CASSYSKETQYF	TGTGCCAGCAGCTATAGCAAAGAGACCCAGTACTTC
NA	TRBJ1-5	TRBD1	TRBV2	CASSGQGALQPQHF	TGTGCCAGCAGCGGACAGGGGGCGCTTCAGCCCCAGCATTTT
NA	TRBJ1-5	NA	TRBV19	CASSPKAGVEGIGNQPQHF	TGTGCCAGTAGTCCTAAGGCGGGGGTGGAGGGGATTGGCAATCAGCCCCAGCATTTT
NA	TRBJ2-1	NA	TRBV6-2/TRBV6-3	CASSPLLRDEQFF	TGTGCCAGCAGCCCCCTCCTTAGGGATGAGCAGTTCTTC
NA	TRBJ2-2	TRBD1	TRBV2	CASRGDRGDTGELFF	TGTGCCAGCAGGGGGGACAGGGGGGACACCGGGGAGCTGTTTTTT
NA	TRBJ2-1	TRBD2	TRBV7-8	CASSLVSGGNNEQFF	TGTGCCAGCAGCTTAGTTAGCGGGGGAAACAATGAGCAGTTCTTC
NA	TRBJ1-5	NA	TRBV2	CASRTGAGESNQPQHF	TGTGCCAGCAGGACGGGAGCAGGGGAGAGCAATCAGCCCCAGCATTTT
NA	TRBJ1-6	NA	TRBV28	CASSLWRDSPLHF	TGTGCCAGCAGTTTGTGGAGGGATTCACCCCTCCACTTT
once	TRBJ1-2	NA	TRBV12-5	CASGLRGKCYTF	TGTGCTAGTGGTTTGAGGGGAAAGTGCTACACCTTC
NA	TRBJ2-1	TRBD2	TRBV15	CATSKSGDHSYNEQFF	TGTGCCACCAGCAAAAGCGGGGACCACTCCTACAATGAGCAGTTCTTC
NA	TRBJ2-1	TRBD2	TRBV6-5	CASRATSAEQFF	TGTGCCAGCAGAGCGACTAGCGCTGAGCAGTTCTTC
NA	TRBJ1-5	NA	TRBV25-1	CASSESKVDHQPQHF	TGTGCCAGCAGTGAATCTAAGGTCGATCATCAGCCCCAGCATTTT
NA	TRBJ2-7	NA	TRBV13	CASRLQGQNRYEQYF	TGTGCCAGCAGACTGCAGGGGCAGAACCGTTACGAGCAGTACTTC
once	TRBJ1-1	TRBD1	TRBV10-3	CAIRGVRGSEAFF	TGTGCCATCAGAGGTGTCAGGGGGTCTGAAGCTTTCTTT
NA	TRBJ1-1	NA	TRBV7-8	CASTQRGGGAEAFF	TGTGCCAGCACCCAAAGGGGGGGAGGGGCTGAAGCTTTCTTT
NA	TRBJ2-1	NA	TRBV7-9	CASSLPQYNEQFF	TGTGCCAGCAGCTTACCCCAATACAATGAGCAGTTCTTC
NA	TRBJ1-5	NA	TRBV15	CATTDGDQPQHF	TGTGCCACCACCGACGGGGACCAGCCCCAGCATTTT
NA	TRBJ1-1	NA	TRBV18	CASSPGSSEAFF	TGTGCCAGCTCACCGGGCAGCAGTGAAGCTTTCTTT
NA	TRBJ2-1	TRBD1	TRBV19	CASTMTDRGRAEQFF	TGTGCCAGTACCATGACGGACAGGGGGCGTGCTGAGCAGTTCTTC
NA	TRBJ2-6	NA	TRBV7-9	CASSHHGRQGGANVLTF	TGTGCCAGCAGCCATCATGGACGTCAAGGGGGGGCCAACGTCCTGACTTTC
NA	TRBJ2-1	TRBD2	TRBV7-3	CASSRGGNEQFF	TGTGCCAGCAGCCGCGGGGGCAATGAGCAGTTCTTC
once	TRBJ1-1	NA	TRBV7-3	CASSLQKNTEAFF	TGTGCCAGCAGCCTTCAGAAGAACACTGAAGCTTTCTTT
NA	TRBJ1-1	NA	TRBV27	CASSFRGGRKSTEAFF	TGTGCCAGCAGTTTTAGGGGGGGCCGGAAAAGCACTGAAGCTTTCTTT
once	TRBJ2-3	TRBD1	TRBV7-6	CASSLVGQGAFNTQYF	TGTGCCAGCAGCTTAGTTGGACAGGGGGCCTTTAATACGCAGTATTTT
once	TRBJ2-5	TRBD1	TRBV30	CAWKKQGNQETQYF	TGTGCCTGGAAGAAACAGGGGAACCAAGAGACCCAGTACTTC
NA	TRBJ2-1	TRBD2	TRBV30	CAWSVHSGGGAPEQFF	TGTGCCTGGAGTGTACACTCGGGCGGGGGGGCCCCTGAGCAGTTCTTC
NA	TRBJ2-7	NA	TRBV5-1	CATSLAGQELEQYF	TGCGCCACCTCCCTAGCGGGACAGGAGCTCGAGCAGTACTTC